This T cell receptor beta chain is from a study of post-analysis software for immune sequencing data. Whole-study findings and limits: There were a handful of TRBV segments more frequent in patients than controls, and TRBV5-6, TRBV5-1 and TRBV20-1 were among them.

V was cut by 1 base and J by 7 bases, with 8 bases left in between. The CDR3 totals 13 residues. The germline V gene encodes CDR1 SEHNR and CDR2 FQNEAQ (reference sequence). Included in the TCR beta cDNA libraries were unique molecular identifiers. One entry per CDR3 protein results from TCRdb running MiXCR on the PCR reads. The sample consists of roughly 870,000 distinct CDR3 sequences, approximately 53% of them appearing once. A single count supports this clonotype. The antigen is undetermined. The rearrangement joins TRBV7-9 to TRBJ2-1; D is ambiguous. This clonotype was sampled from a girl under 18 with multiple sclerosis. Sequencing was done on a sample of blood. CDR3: CASSLVPVNEQFF. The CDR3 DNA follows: TGTGCCAGCAGCTTAGTCCCGGTTAATGAGCAGTTCTTC.